Here is one T cell receptor (beta chain) with its context. The CDR3 is made up of 15 amino acids. Germline loops: CDR1 SGHTA, CDR2 FQGNSA. V lost 1 base, J lost 6 bases, and 6 bases stayed unmatched. This record belongs to a study of control samples from healthy donors and cancer patients. Assay: immunoSEQ multiplex PCR; the TCRdb copy retains only in-frame clones and omits some. The sample contains 98,000 or so clones, more than 75% of which appear only once. The chain couples TRBV7-2 to TRBJ2-1; 7 positions agree with TRBD2. The receptor was derived from a man between 60 and 75 years old in good health. The sample was blood. For the CDR3, the DNA is TGTGCCAGCAGCTTAGGTGGGAGGGGCATCAATGAGCAGTTCTTC. Protein product: CASSLGGRGINEQFF.